This entry features one T cell receptor (beta chain) sequence. Its specificity is unknown. This sample stems from a study of cytomegalovirus exposure and HLA in healthy donors. Study-wide findings and caveats: When a later analysis compared HLA-associated TCR beta chains with equally common others, the HLA-associated chains turned out to be more clonally expanded and to have lower generation probabilities. Prior analysis indicated that the majority of TCR beta V segments exhibited productivity approximately 87% or approximately 30% of the time. Another analysis was done later, and it associated more than 15,000 TCR beta sequences with HLA alleles at 0.05 false discovery rate.

The germline CDR1 and CDR2 sequences are SGHDT and YYEEEE. The CDR3 is made up of 13 amino acids. Trimming cost V 9 bases and J 5 bases; bases outside gene matches: 10. The PCR made use of 60 Vbeta and 13 Jbeta primers. In the original processing: Later reanalysis found about 80 million unique TCR beta chains, about 10 million of them shared. Produced via immunoSEQ multiplex PCR; TCRdb's table is partial and in-frame only. The V and J calls and the clone size are those of that table, but D and trimming were determined from the DNA. The sample table sets out some 120,000 clones. The sample was PBMCs. The chain recombines TRBV5-6 with TRBJ1-1; TRBD1 matches at 7 bases. This clonotype was obtained from a man younger than 35 in good health and CMV-seronegative. The CDR3 sequence is CANFRDSLTEAFF. The CDR3 DNA follows: TGTGCCAATTTCCGGGACAGCTTAACTGAAGCTTTCTTT.